Shown below are 31 T cell receptor beta chains from a single sample sequenced in a study of neoadjuvant anti-PD-1 for oral cavity cancer (dated by TCRdb to the early 2020s). The time point label on this specimen signifies: after neoadjuvant nivolumab, at surgical resection. To prepare the library, the immunoSEQ multiplex PCR assay was applied. Not all clones reach the TCRdb copy of this immuneACCESS table, which keeps in-frame sequences only. Checked studies attribute under half of the gap to unresolved V genes and leave the rest unexplained. Across this sample there are just under 70,000 clones, with about 88% seen only once. Roughly 3.5% of the sample goes to the ten largest clones. The sequenced sample was PBMCs, obtained after nivolumab (anti-PD-1) treatment. These receptors were taken from a person between 40 and 80 years old with oral cavity squamous cell carcinoma.

The chain recombines TRBV14 with TRBJ2-1, with 8 nucleotides matching TRBD2. CDR3 size: 18 residues. Germline CDR1 reads SGHDN; CDR2 reads FVKESK. The ends lost 1 base at V and 1 base at J; junction bases unmatched: 9. The CDR3 sequence: CASSQVFAGGRSYNEQFF. CDR3 in DNA: TGTGCCAGCAGCCAAGTGTTTGCGGGAGGCCGTTCCTACAATGAGCAGTTCTTC.

The chain has TRBV5-1 and TRBJ2-7; weak D call: TRBD2 (6 bases). This CDR3 has 15 residues. V was cut by 4 bases and J by 5 bases, with 19 bases left in between. CDR1 is SGHRS and CDR2 is YFSETQ in the germline V gene. CDR3 amino acids: CASSPGAGGGNEQYF. CDR3 sequence (DNA): TGCGCCAGCAGCCCTGGGGCGGGCGGAGGGAACGAGCAGTACTTC.

The chain recombines TRBV7-9 with TRBJ2-1, with 9 bases aligning to TRBD1. The germline gives CDR1 SEHNR, CDR2 FQNEAQ (reference sequence). Trimming took 6 bases from V and 8 from J; bases not matched to a gene: 14. The CDR3 consists of 16 residues. CDR3 sequence: CASSRSAGQGTDEQFF. The CDR3 DNA reads TGTGCCAGCAGTCGAAGCGCCGGACAGGGGACCGATGAGCAGTTCTTC.

V usage is TRBV29-1 and J usage is TRBJ2-1; 8 bases match TRBD2. There are 17 residues in the CDR3. The germline CDR1 and CDR2 sequences are SQVTM and ANQGSEA. The J segment lost 7 bases and the V segment lost 3 bases, leaving 17 bases of the junction unmatched. The CDR3 bases are TGCAGCGTTGATAGGCCCTTAGCGGGACCCAGTAGGAATGAGCAGTTCTTC. Translation: CSVDRPLAGPSRNEQFF.

This sequence joins TRBV5-1 and TRBJ1-4, with D maybe TRBD1 (5 bases). The germline V gene has CDR1 SGHRS and CDR2 YFSETQ. CDR3 size: 16 residues. Trimming left V 4 bases short and J 7 bases short, with 20 bases between. The CDR3 protein is CASSPLGGAVAEKLFF. CDR3 coding DNA: TGCGCCAGCAGCCCCCTGGGCGGGGCAGTAGCTGAAAAACTGTTTTTT.

The chain uses TRBV19 and TRBJ1-1; TRBD1 aligns across 7 bases. CDR3 length: 15 residues. The junction had 11 bases not matched to a gene; V was cut back by 5 bases and J by 5 bases. CDR1 is LNHDA and CDR2 is SQIVND in the germline V gene (reference sequence). CDR3 in amino acids: CASSVQGGGWTEAFF. The CDR3 bases are TGTGCCAGTAGTGTGCAGGGGGGAGGTTGGACTGAAGCTTTCTTT. Complete variable domain (other parts from reference TRBV19 and TRBJ1-1): DGGITQSPKYLFRKEGQNVTLSCEQNLNHDAMYWYRQDPGQGLRLIYYSQIVNDFQKGDIAEGYSVSREKKESFPLTVTSAQKNPTAFYLCASSVQGGGWTEAFFGQGTRLTVV.

CDR3 DNA sequence: TGTGCCAGCAGGGAGGACAGAAACACCGGGGAGCTGTTTTTT. Protein: CASREDRNTGELFF. This chain links TRBV2 with TRBJ2-2; tentative D call: TRBD1 (6 bases). CDR1 SNHLY and CDR2 FYNNEI come from the germline V gene. The CDR3 consists of 14 residues. The germline V and J ends were trimmed by 6 bases and 2 bases, with 10 bases remaining between them.

The chain joins TRBV2 to TRBJ2-1; D possibly corresponds to TRBD1 (6 bases). This CDR3 comprises 15 residues. The ends were cut back, 6 bases at V and 6 bases at J, with 18 bases in the middle. The germline V gene has CDR1 SNHLY and CDR2 FYNNEI. The CDR3, as DNA: TGTGCCAGCAGGAACCGGGACACGTTCACCAATGAGCAGTTCTTC. This codes for CASRNRDTFTNEQFF.

This clone occurred a few times. The V gene is TRBV2, the J gene TRBJ1-1; TRBD1 aligns across 7 bases. Germline V gene lookup returns CDR1 SNHLY and CDR2 FYNNEI. V trimming: 2 bases; J trimming: 1 base; junction bases outside the gene matches: 7. CDR3 length equals 16 residues. The CDR3 spells CASSERGTERNTEAFF. DNA for the CDR3: TGTGCCAGCAGTGAAAGGGGGACAGAGCGGAACACTGAAGCTTTCTTT.

This chain uses TRBV5-1 with TRBJ2-3; D is unclear. V was shortened by 5 bases and J by 2 bases, with 15 bases between the two germline ends. CDR3 size: 15 residues. CDR1 is SGHRS, CDR2 YFSETQ, per germline. This chain's CDR3 is CASRAQFLNTDTQYF. CDR3 bases: TGCGCCAGCAGGGCACAGTTCCTTAACACAGATACGCAGTATTTT.

The chain uses TRBV6-1 and TRBJ2-7; tentative D call: TRBD1 (7 bases). Germline-derived CDR1 and CDR2 are MNHNS and SASEGT. V gave up 5 bases and J gave up 7 bases, with 15 bases separating them. This CDR3 contains 13 residues. The CDR3: CASSRVTGREQYF. For the CDR3, the DNA is TGTGCCAGCAGTCGGGTGACAGGGAGGGAGCAGTACTTC.

The chain links TRBV10-3 to TRBJ2-1; no clear D gene. Germline CDR1 and CDR2: ENHRY and SYGVKD. The V and J ends lost 0 bases and 10 bases respectively, with 7 bases between them. There are 12 residues in the CDR3. CDR3 coding DNA: TGTGCCATCAGTGAGTCGGGCTACGAGCAGTTCTTC. It translates to CAISESGYEQFF.

V is TRBV29-1 and J is TRBJ2-2; D not resolved. The CDR3 has 13 amino acids. Trimming pared 5 bases from V and 2 bases from J, leaving 9 bases between. Germline V CDR1 and CDR2: SQVTM, ANQGSEA. CDR3 region: CSVYFSNTGELFF. The CDR3 DNA reads TGCAGCGTTTATTTTAGCAACACCGGGGAGCTGTTTTTT.

The count of this clone is one. V and J are TRBV19 and TRBJ2-1; TRBD2 aligns across 9 bases. The V segment lost 1 base and the J segment 9 bases; nucleotides outside the gene matches: 10. CDR3 length: 16 residues. Germline CDR1 LNHDA, CDR2 SQIVND (reference sequence). CDR3 sequence: CASSIAETSGWGEQFF. The CDR3 coding sequence is TGTGCCAGTAGTATAGCGGAGACTAGCGGCTGGGGTGAGCAGTTCTTC. The full variable domain, rest sourced from reference TRBV19 and TRBJ2-1, is DGGITQSPKYLFRKEGQNVTLSCEQNLNHDAMYWYRQDPGQGLRLIYYSQIVNDFQKGDIAEGYSVSREKKESFPLTVTSAQKNPTAFYLCASSIAETSGWGEQFFGPGTRLTVL.

The table lists this clone with a count of one. This rearrangement joins TRBV5-1 to TRBJ1-1; D remains unclear. There are 14 residues in the CDR3. The germline CDR1 and CDR2 sequences are SGHRS and YFSETQ. V gave up 0 bases and J gave up 1 base, with 7 bases separating them. The CDR3 loop reads CASSLEGRNTEAFF. The CDR3 nucleotides read TGCGCCAGCAGCTTGGAAGGGAGGAACACTGAAGCTTTCTTT. Drawing the rest from reference TRBV5-1 and TRBJ1-1, the complete variable domain is KAGVTQTPRYLIKTRGQQVTLSCSPISGHRSVSWYQQTPGQGLQFLFEYFSETQRNKGNFPGRFSGRQFSNSRSEMNVSTLELGDSALYLCASSLEGRNTEAFFGQGTRLTVV.

The V gene is TRBV11-3, the J gene TRBJ2-5; D not resolved. Looked up from germline, CDR1 is SGHNT and CDR2 is YENEEA. The germline V and J ends were trimmed by 0 bases and 5 bases, with 7 bases remaining between them. This CDR3 spans 13 amino acids. The CDR3 DNA reads TGTGCCAGCAGCTTAGACCAGATGGAGACCCAGTACTTC. Translated, it gives CASSLDQMETQYF.

The chain carries TRBV11-2 and TRBJ2-7, with 8 bases lining up with TRBD1. V shed 5 bases, J shed 7 bases, and the junction held 7 bases outside the gene matches. Germline-derived CDR1 and CDR2 are SGHAT and FQNNGV. The CDR3 loop spans 13 amino acids. The CDR3 reads CASSTGDRQEQYF. The CDR3 region has the DNA TGTGCCAGCAGCACTGGGGACAGGCAAGAGCAGTACTTC.

The chain links TRBV9 to TRBJ2-3; the match to TRBD2 covers 12 bases. Germline V lookup: CDR1 SGDLS, CDR2 YYNGEE. CDR3 length: 15 residues. V lost 3 bases, J lost 8 bases, and 7 bases stayed unmatched. In nucleotides, the CDR3 is TGTGCCAGCAGCGCGGGGACTAGCGGGTCTAGTACGCAGTATTTT. It specifies CASSAGTSGSSTQYF. Looking up the rest from reference TRBV9 and TRBJ2-3 gives the full variable domain: DSGVTQTPKHLITATGQRVTLRCSPRSGDLSVYWYQQSLDQGLQFLIQYYNGEERAKGNILERFSAQQFPDLHSELNLSSLELGDSALYFCASSAGTSGSSTQYFGPGTRLTVL.

In its sample, this clone was seen a few times. V gene TRBV9 combines with J gene TRBJ2-1; D unresolved. The V end was cut by 3 bases, the J end by 9 bases, with 19 bases between. Germline values: CDR1 SGDLS, CDR2 YYNGEE. The CDR3 contains 15 residues. CDR3: CASSEEPGQRSEQFF. The CDR3 region has the DNA TGTGCCAGCAGCGAGGAGCCCGGGCAACGAAGTGAGCAGTTCTTC.

The chain links TRBV6-4 to TRBJ2-1; D uncertain. The CDR3 has 13 residues. Per the germline V gene, CDR1 is MRHNA and CDR2 is SNTAGT. The V end lost 8 bases, the J end lost 6 bases, and 14 bases lay between the germline ends. Here the CDR3 DNA reads TGTGCCAGCTCCGAGTTCTCTTCCAATGAGCAGTTCTTC. Protein: CASSEFSSNEQFF.

This clone was picked up one time. The V gene is TRBV21-1, the J gene TRBJ2-3; the DNA was not compared with TRBD2, the D call given in the table. TRBV21-1 is recorded as a pseudogene. This CDR3 contains 17 residues. Here the CDR3 DNA reads TGTGCCAGCAGCAACGTGAAAGCGGGGGGCTGCACAGATACGCAGTATTTT. It is translated as CASSNVKAGGCTDTQYF.

The chain recombines TRBV29-1 with TRBJ2-3; D not certain. The CDR3 totals 14 residues. CDR1 and CDR2 from the germline V gene are SQVTM and ANQGSEA. Trimming pared 1 base from V and 2 bases from J, leaving 10 bases between. CDR3 coding DNA: TGCAGCGTTGAAGGGTACGCTAACACAGATACGCAGTATTTT. This translates into CSVEGYANTDTQYF.

This clone appeared once. The gene calls are TRBV9 and TRBJ2-7; TRBD2 aligns across 7 bases. Trimming cost V 4 bases and J 3 bases; bases outside gene matches: 7. Germline assignment: CDR1 SGDLS and CDR2 YYNGEE. CDR3 size: 14 residues. In DNA, the CDR3 is TGTGCCAGCAGCTCCGGGGGGAGTGTCTACGAGCAGTACTTC. Protein: CASSSGGSVYEQYF.

V is TRBV7-9 and J is TRBJ2-1, with 14 nucleotides matching TRBD2. This CDR3 has 16 amino acids. The germline V gene has CDR1 SEHNR and CDR2 FQNEAQ (reference sequence). V was pared by 5 bases and J by 8 bases, with 8 bases of the junction left unmatched. The CDR3, as DNA: TGTGCCAGCAGCCCCCTCCCGGGACTAGCGGGAGATGAGCAGTTCTTC. Protein: CASSPLPGLAGDEQFF.

This chain links TRBV10-1 with TRBJ2-1, with D possibly being TRBD1 or TRBD2 (5 bases each). CDR3 length equals 18 residues. V lost 3 bases and J lost 0, with 18 bases in between. Germline CDR1 and CDR2: WNHNN and SYGVQD (reference sequence). The CDR3 here is CASSEFPGLGTSYNEQFF. The CDR3 DNA follows: TGCGCCAGCAGTGAATTCCCCGGGTTGGGGACCTCCTACAATGAGCAGTTCTTC.

This chain joins TRBV7-8 and TRBJ2-5, with D possibly TRBD1 on 5 matching bases. This CDR3 is built from 14 residues. Trimming removed 3 bases at V and 5 bases at J, with 13 bases between. Per germline, CDR1 SGHVS and CDR2 FQNEAQ. This CDR3 is CASSFQGNRETQYF. DNA of the CDR3: TGTGCCAGCAGCTTCCAGGGAAATCGGGAGACCCAGTACTTC.

This clone showed up just once. This chain connects TRBV9 to TRBJ2-2; 13 nucleotides agree with TRBD2. The V gene end was trimmed by 0 bases and the J gene end by 6 bases; junction bases not matched to a gene: 8. Germline V gene lookup returns CDR1 SGDLS and CDR2 YYNGEE. The CDR3 totals 18 residues. CDR3 amino acids: CASSVASLAGGFAGELFF. CDR3 sequence (DNA): TGTGCCAGCAGCGTAGCGTCACTAGCGGGAGGGTTTGCCGGGGAGCTGTTTTTT. Together with reference TRBV9 and TRBJ2-2, the CDR3 gives the full variable domain: DSGVTQTPKHLITATGQRVTLRCSPRSGDLSVYWYQQSLDQGLQFLIQYYNGEERAKGNILERFSAQQFPDLHSELNLSSLELGDSALYFCASSVASLAGGFAGELFFGEGSRLTVL.

The V gene is TRBV4-1, the J gene TRBJ1-1; D uncertain. Germline V gene lookup returns CDR1 MGHRA and CDR2 YSYEKL. The CDR3 sequence is 13 residues long. V lost 4 bases and J lost 1, with 7 bases in between. CDR3 loop: CASSLTGNTEAFF. In DNA, the CDR3 is TGCGCCAGCAGCCTCACGGGGAACACTGAAGCTTTCTTT.

The chain carries TRBV28 and TRBJ2-7; D gene uncertain. V lost 8 bases and J 0 bases, leaving 11 bases between the germline ends. Per germline, CDR1 MDHEN and CDR2 SYDVKM. This CDR3 is 13 amino acids long. CDR3 DNA sequence: TGTGCCAGCGCATCAGAGGCCTCCTACGAGCAGTACTTC. It codes for CASASEASYEQYF.

V gene TRBV7-6 combines with J gene TRBJ2-3; 10 bases align to TRBD2. The V gene end was trimmed by 6 bases and the J gene end by 2 bases; junction bases not matched to a gene: 5. In germline, CDR1 is SGHVS, CDR2 FNYEAQ. The CDR3 spans 15 residues. CDR3 sequence reads: CASRPGLADTDTQYF. In DNA, the CDR3 is TGTGCCAGCAGGCCAGGACTAGCGGACACAGATACGCAGTATTTT.

The gene calls are TRBV19 and TRBJ1-2, with 8 bases aligning to TRBD1. The germline CDR1 and CDR2 sequences are LNHDA and SQIVND (reference sequence). The CDR3 has 13 residues. V lost 7 bases to trimming and J lost 6 bases; unmatched junction nucleotides: 7. The CDR3 region has the DNA TGTGCCAGTAACCAACAGGGGGACCATGGCTACACCTTC. Amino acids: CASNQQGDHGYTF.